These T cell receptor beta chains were read from a single sample in a study of OX40 agonist ivuxolimab in advanced cancers. TCRdb's table, derived via immunoSEQ multiplex PCR, lists solely in-frame clones and lacks some. In the table there are 70,000 to 95,000 clones, less than 90% of which are singletons. The specimen comprised CD4+ or CD8+ T cells sorted from blood, sampled in a trial of the OX40 agonist ivuxolimab. The source is an adult with an advanced solid tumor such as melanoma, head and neck, liver or kidney cancer. CDR3s include the opening cysteine and the closing phenylalanine or tryptophan. Each record gives: V gene, clone size, D gene, J gene, CDR3 length, CDR3 DNA, CDR3 protein. The D gene is left open where the match is weak. A clone size is listed for some rows: how often the clone was seen (once, few, many), or a class if it is expanded.

TRBV2,-,TRBD1,TRBJ1-4,17,TGTGCCAGCAACCGGGACAGGGGATTGGGGAGGGGTGAAAAACTGTTTTTT,CASNRDRGLGRGEKLFF
TRBV4-3,-,-,TRBJ1-4,15,TGCGCCAGCAGCCTTGGGCACGGCTCTAATGAAAAACTGTTTTTT,CASSLGHGSNEKLFF
TRBV28,-,-,TRBJ2-1,12,TGTGCCAGCAGTTTCTCCGGGACAGAGCAGTTCTTC,CASSFSGTEQFF
TRBV5-1,-,TRBD2,TRBJ2-1,13,TGCGCCAGCAGTATTGGGGGGGACAATGAGCAGTTCTTC,CASSIGGDNEQFF
TRBV10-3,-,TRBD2,TRBJ2-1,15,TGTGCCATCAGTGAGAATAGCGGGGGGACAAATGAGCAGTTCTTC,CAISENSGGTNEQFF
TRBV11-3,-,-,TRBJ2-7,13,TGTGCCAGCAGCGGCAGCAGCTCCTACGAGCAGTACTTC,CASSGSSSYEQYF
TRBV28,-,-,TRBJ1-1,12,TGTGCCAGCAGTTCAAGACAGAAGACAGCTTTCTTT,CASSSRQKTAFF
TRBV9,-,TRBD2,TRBJ2-3,16,TGTGCCAGCAGCGTAGCGGGGGGATGGGACACAGATACGCAGTATTTT,CASSVAGGWDTDTQYF
TRBV5-1,-,TRBD1,TRBJ2-5,15,TGCGCCAGCAGCTTGGGTTTAGGACAGGGGGAGACCCAGTACTTC,CASSLGLGQGETQYF
TRBV5-6,once,TRBD1,TRBJ2-7,14,TGTGCCAGCAGACCGACAGGGGATCCCTACGAGCAGTACTTC,CASRPTGDPYEQYF
TRBV28,few,-,TRBJ2-6,15,TGTGCCAGCAGTTTAACGGGCCCTGGGGCCAACGTCCTGACTTTC,CASSLTGPGANVLTF
TRBV19,-,TRBD1,TRBJ1-5,15,TGTGCCAGTAGTATCCGGGACAGGGGGAGCGAGCCCCAGCATTTT,CASSIRDRGSEPQHF
TRBV5-1,-,-,TRBJ1-1,12,TGCGCCAGCAGCTTGGCGGCGGGTGAAGCTTTCTTT,CASSLAAGEAFF
TRBV7-3,once,-,TRBJ2-5,14,TGTGCCAGCAGCTTATCGGGACAACAAGAGACCCAGTACTTC,CASSLSGQQETQYF
TRBV6-6,-,TRBD1,TRBJ2-7,14,TGTGCCAGCAATATGCAGGGGGCTTTCGACGAGCAGTACTTC,CASNMQGAFDEQYF
TRBV25-1,-,-,TRBJ2-3,13,TGTGCCAGCACCCCGACGGTGCAGGGTCCGCAGTATTTT,CASTPTVQGPQYF
TRBV2,few,-,TRBJ1-1,14,TGTGCTATCAAGAACGTGGGCATGAACACTGAAGCTTTCTTT,CAIKNVGMNTEAFF
TRBV30,-,-,TRBJ2-2,15,TGTGCCTGGAGTGTACATCAGGGGAGCACCGGGGAGCTGTTTTTT,CAWSVHQGSTGELFF
TRBV7-2,few,TRBD1,TRBJ1-1,16,TGTGCCAGCAGCTTAGCAGCCGGGACAGCGAACACTGAAGCTTTCTTT,CASSLAAGTANTEAFF
TRBV6-1,few,TRBD1,TRBJ1-2,15,TGTGCCAGCAGTGAAAGGTTACCATTTGACAGGGGAGGAACCTTC,CASSERLPFDRGGTF
TRBV27,-,-,TRBJ1-4,16,TGTGCCAGCAGTTTAGACGGTAGCGTATCTCTTGAAAAACTGTTTTTT,CASSLDGSVSLEKLFF
TRBV6-5,-,TRBD1,TRBJ1-2,13,TGTGCCAGCGTCTCCGGGACAGGCCTTGGCTACACCTTC,CASVSGTGLGYTF
TRBV10-3,-,TRBD1,TRBJ1-4,15,TGTGCCATCAGTGACCGGGACAGGTCTAATGAAAAACTGTTTTTT,CAISDRDRSNEKLFF
TRBV6-1,once,-,TRBJ1-3,16,TGTGCCAGCAGTGAATCCGACGGCATGTTGGTTAACACCATATATTTT,CASSESDGMLVNTIYF
TRBV14,-,-,TRBJ2-2,15,TGTGCCACCAGTCAGGGCGGGCTCCCCACCGGGGAGCTGTTTTTT,CATSQGGLPTGELFF
TRBV27,-,-,TRBJ2-3,15,TGTGCCAGCTTCTGGGGGCGGGTGGCGACAGATACGCAGTATTTT,CASFWGRVATDTQYF
TRBV25-1,-,-,TRBJ1-2,16,TGTGCCAGCAGAGTGAACGGAGGAGGGACCACTGCGGGCTACACCTTC,CASRVNGGGTTAGYTF
TRBV9,-,-,TRBJ2-2,14,TGTGCCAGCAGCGTAGTTGCGGACACCGGGGAGCTGTTTTTT,CASSVVADTGELFF
TRBV5-4,-,TRBD2,TRBJ2-5,15,TGTGCCAGCAGCTTTAGCGGGGGGAGCCAAGAGACCCAGTACTTC,CASSFSGGSQETQYF
TRBV7-2,few,-,TRBJ2-2,14,TGTGCCAGCAGCTTAACTGGCGGGGCCGGGGAGCTGTTTTTT,CASSLTGGAGELFF
TRBV30,once,-,TRBJ2-3,14,TGTGCCTGGAGTGTTGCCAGGGGGAGGCATACGCAGTATTTT,CAWSVARGRHTQYF
TRBV5-3,-,-,TRBJ1-5,15,TGTGCCAGAAGCTTAACGGGGGGCCGGAATCAGCCCCAGCATTTT,CARSLTGGRNQPQHF
TRBV19,-,-,TRBJ2-7,13,TGTGCCAGTAGTCTCATCCAGGGATACGAGCAGTACTTC,CASSLIQGYEQYF
TRBV7-7,-,-,TRBJ2-5,15,TGTGCCAGCAGCTTAGCGGGGGGTACGGAAGAGACCCAGTACTTC,CASSLAGGTEETQYF
TRBV28,-,TRBD1,TRBJ2-7,14,TGTGCCAGCAGTGTGACCGGGACAGGGTTTGAGCAGTACTTC,CASSVTGTGFEQYF
TRBV6-5,-,TRBD1,TRBJ1-2,15,TGTGCCAGCAGCTCATCAGGGGGCGCGGTCTATGGCTACACCTTC,CASSSSGGAVYGYTF
TRBV7-9,-,-,TRBJ2-1,13,TGTGCCAGCAGCTCTTTTCAGGGTTCTGAGCAGTTCTTC,CASSSFQGSEQFF
TRBV5-1,-,-,TRBJ1-2,13,TGCGCCAGCAGCTTGCTGGGCGGCTATGGCTACACCTTC,CASSLLGGYGYTF
TRBV19,-,TRBD1,TRBJ1-5,14,TGTGCCACCCAGGGGGGATGGAGCAATCAGCCCCAGCATTTT,CATQGGWSNQPQHF
TRBV6-1,-,-,TRBJ1-3,13,TGTGCCAGCAGTGAGGGGTGGGGAAACACCATATATTTT,CASSEGWGNTIYF
TRBV4-1,-,TRBD2,TRBJ2-5,20,TGCGCCAGCAGCCAAGAGCCGGGACTAGCGGGGGGGCCCCGAGGAGAGACCCAGTACTTC,CASSQEPGLAGGPRGETQYF
TRBV5-4,-,TRBD1,TRBJ2-4,17,TGTGCCAGCAGCCGGAATCAGGGGGCGCCCGCCAAAAACATTCAGTACTTC,CASSRNQGAPAKNIQYF
TRBV9,-,TRBD1,TRBJ2-3,16,TGTGCCAGCAGCGTAGGGGGACAGGGGAATGCAGATACGCAGTATTTT,CASSVGGQGNADTQYF
TRBV10-3,-,TRBD1,TRBJ1-2,14,TGTGCCATCAGTTCCAATGAGGGGGCCTATGGCTACACCTTC,CAISSNEGAYGYTF
TRBV9,-,-,TRBJ2-6,18,TGTGCCAGCAGCGTAAACGGCGGGGAGAGCTCTGGGGCCAACGTCCTGACTTTC,CASSVNGGESSGANVLTF
TRBV28,-,TRBD2,TRBJ2-1,15,TGTGCCAGCAGTCGAACGGGGGGGACATACAATGAGCAGTTCTTC,CASSRTGGTYNEQFF
TRBV7-2,few,-,TRBJ2-7,13,TGTGCCAGCAGCCGGTCCACAGCCTACGAGCAGTACTTC,CASSRSTAYEQYF
TRBV19,-,-,TRBJ1-4,13,TGTGCCAGTAGCATGTCCGGCCCAGAAAAACTGTTTTTT,CASSMSGPEKLFF
TRBV15,-,-,TRBJ2-2,13,TGTGCCACCAGCAGAGATATTCTCGGGGAGCTGTTTTTT,CATSRDILGELFF
TRBV30,-,TRBD1,TRBJ1-2,14,TGTGCCTGGAGTAGGAGCGAAGGGGGCCATGGCTACACCTTC,CAWSRSEGGHGYTF
TRBV5-6,-,TRBD1,TRBJ2-7,14,TGTGCCAGCAGCCTGGACAGGGGGCATTACGAGCAGTACTTC,CASSLDRGHYEQYF
TRBV7-2,-,TRBD1,TRBJ1-4,16,TGTGCCAGCAGCTTTTTGGCTGGGACAGGGTTTGAAAAACTGTTTTTT,CASSFLAGTGFEKLFF
TRBV18,-,TRBD1,TRBJ1-6,16,TGTGCCAGCTCACCACAGACAGGGGGCTATAATTCACCCCTCCACTTT,CASSPQTGGYNSPLHF
TRBV7-3,once,-,TRBJ1-2,13,TGTGCCAGCAGCTTCTACAGGAGCCTTGGCTACACCTTC,CASSFYRSLGYTF
TRBV18,-,-,TRBJ1-5,20,TGTGCCAGCTCATCGCTTTGGGTACCTACTCACGCCTATAGCAATCAGCCCCAGCATTTT,CASSSLWVPTHAYSNQPQHF
TRBV9,-,-,TRBJ1-6,14,TGTGCCAGCAGCGTAGAACAGTATAATTCACCCCTCCACTTT,CASSVEQYNSPLHF
TRBV18,many,TRBD1,TRBJ1-1,15,TGTGCCAGCTCACCTCTACAGGGGATGAACACTGAAGCTTTCTTT,CASSPLQGMNTEAFF
TRBV4-3,-,-,TRBJ2-5,12,TGCGCCAGCAGCCAAGATCAAGAGACCCAGTACTTC,CASSQDQETQYF
TRBV28,-,-,TRBJ1-1,13,TGTGCCAGCAGTTCAGGACAGAACACTGAAGCTTTCTTT,CASSSGQNTEAFF
TRBV9,-,-,TRBJ2-5,17,TGTGCCAGCAGCCCAGGGGTTGGGGTGGTAGGCCAAGAGACCCAGTACTTC,CASSPGVGVVGQETQYF